Sequencing of this T cell receptor (beta chain) was carried out in a study of blood T cell repertoires in COVID-19. Study as a whole: Sites in the United States, Italy and Spain provided acute and convalescent COVID-19 samples.

This study enrolled people aged about 18 to 90 from 24 US geographic areas. Repertoires were generated with immunoSEQ multiplex PCR, while TCRdb's copy carries only in-frame clones and drops some. The repertoire includes roughly 350,000 clones, roughly 90% of them detected once, and about a fifth sits in the top ten. This clonotype was obtained from a woman in her twenties or thirties who had recovered from COVID-19. Sequenced sample: PBMCs or T cells enriched from blood (not recorded which).

The CDR3 DNA sequence: TGTGCCAGCAGTAACAGGTTACACACTGAAGCTTTCTTT. Translating it yields CASSNRLHTEAFF. V and J are TRBV6-5 and TRBJ1-1; maybe TRBD1 (5 bases). V shed 5 bases and J shed 3 bases, with 10 bases lying between them. This CDR3 contains 13 residues. Germline loops: CDR1 MNHEY, CDR2 SVGAGI.